This T cell receptor (beta chain) was recovered during a study of blood T cell repertoires in COVID-19. Everyone who took part was roughly 18 to 89 years old, and they came from about 25 US areas. Which cohort a participant joined came from the clinical history participants gave. The CDR3 spans 12 residues. Trimming shortened V by 5 bases and J by 7 bases, and 11 bases separated the two germline ends. Germline V gives CDR1 LNHNV, CDR2 YYDKDF (reference sequence). Generated by immunoSEQ multiplex PCR, the TCRdb table keeps only in-frame clones and is missing some. The sample records a few hundred thousand clones, 91% being singletons.

The sequenced sample was PBMCs or T cells enriched from blood (not recorded which). The V call is TRBV15, the J call TRBJ1-1; D call uncertain. This TCR was sampled from a human donor in a cohort exposed to, infected with or recovered from COVID-19 (not recorded which). The donor label of this sample is uncertain. The CDR3 loop is CATSGVGGEAFF. As DNA, the CDR3 is TGTGCCACCAGCGGTGTAGGAGGTGAAGCTTTCTTT. The complete variable domain, with remaining parts taken from reference TRBV15 and TRBJ1-1, reads DAMVIQNPRYQVTQFGKPVTLSCSQTLNHNVMYWYQQKSSQAPKLLFHYYDKDFNNEADTPDNFQSRRPNTSFCFLDIRSPGLGDTAMYLCATSGVGGEAFFGQGTRLTVV.